A single count supports the clone carrying this T cell receptor beta chain. Its antigen remains unknown. The germline V and J ends were trimmed by 4 bases and 3 bases, with 18 bases remaining between them. The CDR3 contains 17 residues. The data originate from a study of CD8 T cells in ankylosing spondylitis. Study-wide results and limits: Certain motif variants had earlier been reported in reactive arthritis synovial fluid and blood. Seemingly distinctive of ankylosing spondylitis blood was a TCR beta motif formed by eight highly homologous variants.

As the method for making TCR beta libraries, quantitative 5'-RACE with molecular barcodes was used. TCRdb re-called the 5' RACE reads through MiXCR, storing one row per CDR3 protein. The data hold under 850,000 distinct CDR3 sequences, with roughly 20% observed a single time. The chain employs TRBV12-3 or TRBV12-4 and TRBJ2-2; D ambiguous. This clonotype originated in a male donor with ankylosing spondylitis. The sample taken for sequencing was blood, either unsorted or a sorted T cell fraction (not recorded which). CDR3 coding DNA: TGTGCCAGCAGTTATTCTATAGGCGACTTCCACACCGGGGAGCTGTTTTTT. Its protein is CASSYSIGDFHTGELFF.